These 17 T cell receptor beta chains share one sample of origin, sequenced in a study of T-cell memory formation after mild COVID-19. TCRdb re-called the 5' RACE reads with MiXCR, one entry per CDR3 protein. The sample shows 390,000 or so distinct CDR3 sequences, 16% of them seen only once. The specimen was PBMCs or a T cell subset sorted from them (not recorded which). Receptor source: a young man who had mild COVID-19 (a few samples of this study predate the infection). Cell type and time point are not known.

The CDR3 protein is CASFVPQGRQSYGYTF. DNA for the CDR3: TGTGCCAGCTTCGTTCCCCAGGGCAGACAGTCCTATGGCTACACCTTC. The genes are TRBV12-3 or TRBV12-4 and TRBJ1-2; D may be TRBD1 (5 bases). There are 16 residues in the CDR3. V shed 8 bases and J shed 4 bases, with 23 bases lying between them.

V and J are TRBV4-1 and TRBJ1-4; perhaps TRBD2 as D (6 bases). The end of the DNA is better explained by TRBJ2-2, so the J call may be wrong. This CDR3 is built from 15 residues. Germline CDR1 reads MGHRA; CDR2 reads YSYEKL. This chain's CDR3 is CASSQGPGWGEELFF. CDR3 coding DNA: TGCGCCAGCAGCCAAGGCCCCGGATGGGGGGAGGAGCTGTTTTTT.

This clonotype was counted between two and nine times. The rearrangement links TRBV2 to TRBJ1-5; D possibly corresponds to TRBD1 (6 bases). Trimming stripped 8 bases from V and 4 bases from J, with 15 bases between. This CDR3 is 14 amino acids long. Looked up from germline, CDR1 is SNHLY and CDR2 is FYNNEI. In nucleotides, the CDR3 is TGTGCCAGCGGGGGCAGGGGAGGAAATCAGCCCCAGCATTTT. Its protein is CASGGRGGNQPQHF.

This clonotype was recorded many times. The genes are TRBV6-2 or TRBV6-3 and TRBJ2-3; 8 bases match TRBD2. CDR1 MNHEY and CDR2 SVGEGT come from the germline V gene. The length of the CDR3 is 13 residues. Trimming removed 6 bases from V and 4 bases from J; junction bases left unmatched: 3. In DNA form, the CDR3 reads TGTGCCAGCAGAGCGGGGGTGTCAGATACGCAGTATTTT. Translation gives CASRAGVSDTQYF.

This clonotype came up a few times. This rearrangement joins TRBV5-1 to TRBJ2-6, with 13 bases that match TRBD2. Losses at the gene ends were 3 bases for V and 0 bases for J; bases not matched to a gene: 6. The CDR3 extends over 19 amino acids. The germline CDR1 and CDR2 sequences are SGHRS and YFSETQ. The CDR3, as DNA: TGCGCCAGCAGCTCCTGGACTAGCGGGGGCCTCTCTGGGGCCAACGTCCTGACTTTC. The encoded protein is CASSSWTSGGLSGANVLTF.

This clonotype was detected only a few times. The chain recombines TRBV7-9 with TRBJ1-3, with a weak D call TRBD1 (6 bases). V lost 6 bases and J lost 0, with 12 bases in between. CDR1 is SEHNR, CDR2 FQNEAQ, per germline (reference sequence). CDR3 length: 15 amino acids. The CDR3 protein is CASRKQGYSGNTIYF. The CDR3 DNA sequence: TGTGCCAGCAGAAAACAGGGTTACTCTGGAAACACCATATATTTT.

This clonotype has just a few counts. The V call is TRBV4-2, the J call TRBJ2-2; D perhaps matches TRBD1 (6 bases). In germline, CDR1 is LGHNA, CDR2 YNFKEQ. This CDR3 spans 16 amino acids. Trimming took off 1 base at V and 4 bases at J, with 13 bases between the two ends. CDR3 nucleotide sequence: TGTGCCAGCAGCCAAGTGACAGGCCGCGGCACCGGGGAGCTGTTTTTT. Translating it yields CASSQVTGRGTGELFF.

V and J are TRBV6-2 or TRBV6-3 and TRBJ2-6; TRBD1 matches 7 bases. Germline V lookup: CDR1 MNHEY, CDR2 SVGEGT. V lost 0 bases and J lost 4; bases outside the gene matches: 9. The CDR3 is made up of 18 amino acids. CDR3: CASSYSRQGGPGANVLTF. CDR3 nucleotide sequence: TGTGCCAGCAGTTACTCGAGACAGGGCGGACCCGGGGCCAACGTCCTGACTTTC.

V usage is TRBV4-1 and J usage is TRBJ1-2, with D tentatively TRBD1 (5 bases). V dropped 4 bases and J dropped 6 bases, with 15 bases sitting between them. Germline-derived CDR1 and CDR2 are MGHRA and YSYEKL. There are 14 residues in the CDR3. The CDR3 DNA reads as TGCGCCAGCAGCCCCAGGGTGACGGACGATGGCTACACCTTC. This translates into CASSPRVTDDGYTF.

This clonotype came up many times. J is TRBJ2-5 and V is TRBV5-1, with 13 nucleotides matching TRBD2. V gave up 1 base and J gave up 1 base; unmatched junction bases: 1. The CDR3 extends over 16 amino acids. Germline CDR1 is SGHRS and CDR2 is YFSETQ. The chain's CDR3 is CASSLWTSGGQETQYF. The CDR3 DNA sequence: TGCGCCAGCAGCTTGTGGACTAGCGGGGGCCAAGAGACCCAGTACTTC.

This clonotype showed up just a few times. The chain is built from TRBV19 and TRBJ1-1; TRBD1 matches at 7 bases. The germline CDR1 and CDR2 sequences are LNHDA and SQIVND (reference sequence). V trimming: 4 bases; J trimming: 3 bases; junction bases outside the gene matches: 2. The CDR3 length is 13 residues. CDR3 DNA sequence: TGTGCCAGTAGTAACAGGGGCGACACTGAAGCTTTCTTT. This codes for CASSNRGDTEAFF.

This clonotype has just a few counts. The V call is TRBV9, the J call TRBJ2-7; unclear D gene. V was cut by 0 bases and J by 6 bases, with 10 bases left in between. The CDR3 totals 13 residues. CDR1 is SGDLS, CDR2 YYNGEE, per germline. The DNA of the CDR3 is TGTGCCAGCAGCGTAGGAACTGCCTCCGAGCAGTACGTC. This gives the protein CASSVGTASEQYV.

This clonotype has just a few counts. The chain uses TRBV24-1 and TRBJ1-2, with a tentative D call TRBD1 (6 bases). The length of the CDR3 is 12 residues. CDR1 is KGHDR and CDR2 is SFDVKD in the germline V gene. Trimming removed 5 bases from V and 7 bases from J, with 10 bases in between. The CDR3 DNA is TGTGCCACCAGTGCAGGGGATCGTGGCTACACCTTC. Translating it yields CATSAGDRGYTF.

This clonotype was detected only a few times. This sequence joins TRBV24-1 and TRBJ2-2, with 11 nucleotides matching TRBD1. The CDR3 runs to 18 residues. V trimming: 4 bases; J trimming: 3 bases; junction bases outside the gene matches: 9. The germline gives CDR1 KGHDR, CDR2 SFDVKD. CDR3 nucleotide sequence: TGTGCCACCAGTGACCCGGACAGGGGGCTTTATGACACCGGGGAGCTGTTTTTT. Its translation: CATSDPDRGLYDTGELFF.

This clonotype occurred a few times. The chain couples TRBV19 to TRBJ2-4, with TRBD1 identical over 8 bases. The junction had 14 bases not matched to a gene; V was cut back by 7 bases and J by 9 bases. This CDR3 spans 15 amino acids. CDR1 and CDR2 (germline): LNHDA, SQIVND (reference sequence). CDR3 region: CASTLPRGRGVIQYF. The CDR3 nucleotides read TGTGCCAGTACCCTCCCCAGGGGGCGAGGCGTCATTCAGTACTTC.

This clonotype was seen a handful of times. This chain connects TRBV28 to TRBJ2-3; no reliable D call. The CDR3 length is 14 residues. Germline V gives CDR1 MDHEN, CDR2 SYDVKM. Between the trimmed V and J ends, which lost 3 bases and 6 bases, there was a span of 13 bases. The CDR3 is CASSFPPYGDTQYF. The DNA of the CDR3 is TGTGCCAGCAGTTTCCCTCCCTATGGGGATACGCAGTATTTT. Looking up the rest from reference TRBV28 and TRBJ2-3 gives the full variable domain: DVKVTQSSRYLVKRTGEKVFLECVQDMDHENMFWYRQDPGLGLRLIYFSYDVKMKEKGDIPEGYSVSREKKERFSLILESASTNQTSMYLCASSFPPYGDTQYFGPGTRLTVL.

CDR3 sequence reads: CAIGDRPSGNTIYF. CDR3 sequence (DNA): TGTGCCATAGGGGACAGACCCTCTGGAAACACCATATATTTT. This chain connects TRBV10-3 to TRBJ1-3, with 7 bases identical to TRBD1. CDR3 size: 14 residues. Unmatched junction bases numbered 5, after V lost 9 bases and J lost 0 bases. CDR1 is ENHRY and CDR2 is SYGVKD in the germline V gene.